The 5 T cell receptor beta chains below come from one sample, sequenced in a study of response to subunit inactivated influenza vaccine. MiXCR, run by TCRdb on the RT-PCR reads, gives a single entry per CDR3 protein. The sample records about 650,000 distinct CDR3 sequences, around 13% being singletons. Sample: PBMCs from blood, taken 14 to 15 days before vaccination. These receptors were collected from a man over 45 who received an inactivated influenza vaccine.

This clonotype was seen many times. CDR3 nucleotides: TGTGCCAGCAGCCACCCCCAAGGAAGGGGCGGCGAGCAGTACTTC. It specifies CASSHPQGRGGEQYF. V usage is TRBV16 and J usage is TRBJ2-7, with D perhaps matching TRBD1 (5 bases). In germline, CDR1 is KGHSY, CDR2 FQNENV. This CDR3 comprises 15 residues. V lost 3 bases and J lost 6, with 18 bases in between.

This clonotype was counted a few times. This chain joins TRBV29-1 and TRBJ1-1; no clear D. This CDR3 has 13 residues. The germline V gene has CDR1 SQVTM and CDR2 ANQGSEA. V shed 1 base and J shed 5 bases, with 11 bases lying between them. The CDR3 is CSVEVQPRTEAFF. The CDR3 region has the DNA TGCAGCGTTGAAGTTCAGCCGAGGACTGAAGCTTTCTTT.

This clonotype has at least ten counts. The chain recombines TRBV3-1 with TRBJ2-3; 7 bases are shared with TRBD2. The CDR3 consists of 15 residues. Germline V gives CDR1 LGHDT, CDR2 YNNKEL (reference sequence). J was trimmed by 5 bases and V by 1 base; bases with no gene match: 6. CDR3 nucleotides: TGTGCCAGCAGCCAAGGGCTAGCGGTAAAAGATACGCAGTATTTT. It yields the protein CASSQGLAVKDTQYF.

This clonotype has more than one count but fewer than ten. V and J are TRBV7-9 and TRBJ2-5, with D perhaps TRBD1 (5 bases). Trimming took 4 bases from V and 0 from J, leaving 15 bases between them. Per the germline V gene, CDR1 is SEHNR and CDR2 is FQNEAQ (reference sequence). The CDR3 is 16 residues long. CDR3 sequence: CASSWGPADNQETQYF. In nucleotides, the CDR3 is TGTGCCAGCAGCTGGGGCCCCGCGGACAACCAAGAGACCCAGTACTTC.

This clonotype was picked up many times. The J gene is TRBJ2-1, the V gene TRBV5-4; 8 bases agree with TRBD2. This CDR3 comprises 12 residues. V shed 5 bases, J shed 9 bases, and the junction held 4 bases outside the gene matches. The V gene's germline CDR1 is SGHNT and CDR2 YYREEE (reference sequence). The chain's CDR3 is CASRSGGSEQFF. The DNA for the CDR3 is TGTGCCAGCAGGAGCGGGGGCAGTGAGCAGTTCTTC.